A selection of T cell receptor beta chains follows, all from one sample in a study of cytomegalovirus exposure and HLA in healthy donors. Repertoires were generated with immunoSEQ multiplex PCR, while TCRdb's copy carries only in-frame clones and drops some. The table lists approximately 170,000 clones, about 80% of them singletons, with under 2.5% in the top ten. The sample consisted of PBMCs. The receptors derive from a woman aged 30 to 39 in good health and CMV-seropositive. Both conserved end residues are part of each CDR3. D genes are given only for firm matches. Some rows mark clone size as missing; the rest say once, few, many or name a class of expanded clone.

abundance	d_gene	len	v_gene	j_gene	CDR3aa
once	TRBD2	16	TRBV9	TRBJ2-2	CASSVASGNPSGELFF
NA	TRBD1	14	TRBV5-6	TRBJ1-1	CASSSQGENTEAFF
few	TRBD1	16	TRBV5-6	TRBJ1-5	CASSRLEGAVSQPQHF
NA	TRBD2	14	TRBV6-6	TRBJ2-7	CASSLTSVTYEQYF
NA	TRBD1	13	TRBV30	TRBJ2-7	CAWSHGQGYEQYF
NA	NA	15	TRBV6-6	TRBJ2-3	CASTPLREAEDTQYF
NA	NA	14	TRBV10-3	TRBJ2-7	CAISIGAGDYEQYF
NA	TRBD1	15	TRBV25-1	TRBJ2-5	CASSELGQPQETQYF
NA	TRBD2	17	TRBV9	TRBJ2-1	CASSVDTSGGVLNEQFF
NA	NA	16	TRBV28	TRBJ1-2	CASSFSQRGVNYGYTF
NA	NA	14	TRBV27	TRBJ1-2	CASSLLGGTDGYTF
NA	NA	13	TRBV7-9	TRBJ1-3	CASSPSSGNTIYF
few	NA	14	TRBV30	TRBJ1-6	CAWSVPTANSPLHF
NA	TRBD2	18	TRBV7-2	TRBJ2-5	CASSLVLGLGGIGETQYF
NA	NA	16	TRBV27	TRBJ1-2	CASSLRVSHAAGGYTF
few	TRBD1	15	TRBV2	TRBJ1-5	CASSESYRGNQPQHF
NA	TRBD1	17	TRBV5-1	TRBJ2-1	CASSEGQGSSSYNEQFF
NA	TRBD1	13	TRBV9	TRBJ1-1	CASSEQGAREAFF
once	TRBD1	12	TRBV29-1	TRBJ2-2	CSVERGPGELFF
NA	NA	15	TRBV28	TRBJ1-2	CASSLGDNTNYGYTF
NA	TRBD1	14	TRBV6-1	TRBJ1-5	CASRYTGAGQPQHF
NA	TRBD1	14	TRBV5-1	TRBJ1-1	CASSLEQGGTEAFF